A single sample gave rise to the 28 T cell receptor beta chains below, sequenced in a study of human T cells and chemical hapten exposure. Each CDR3 protein is one row after TCRdb ran MiXCR on the RACE reads. This sample yields more than 80,000 distinct CDR3 sequences, of which about 10% are seen a single time; about 3.1% belongs to the top ten. Time point: pre-sensitization, week 0. The treatment here: therapeutic diphenylcyclopropenone sensitization with weekly scalp DPC. The source material was whole blood, sampled in connection with sensitization to the hapten diphenylcyclopropenone (DPC). The receptors were gathered from a woman in her sixties with alopecia areata. Some clones in this sample may be carry-over from other donors' samples.

The V gene is TRBV29-1, the J gene TRBJ2-2, with a weak D call TRBD1 (6 bases). Germline CDR1 is SQVTM and CDR2 is ANQGSEA. There are 15 residues in the CDR3. The V end lost 7 bases, the J end lost 7 bases, and 22 bases lay between the germline ends. The CDR3 DNA follows: TGCAGCGGCTCGGCAACAGGGATAGGTGACGGGGAGCTGTTTTTT. Encoded protein: CSGSATGIGDGELFF.

This clonotype was observed a few times. V gene TRBV10-3 combines with J gene TRBJ1-1, with 9 bases fitting TRBD1. The CDR3 loop spans 15 amino acids. The V segment lost 6 bases and the J segment 5 bases; nucleotides outside the gene matches: 10. The germline V gene encodes CDR1 ENHRY and CDR2 SYGVKD. The CDR3 DNA reads TGTGCCATCAGAACCGGGACAGGGAGATTGACTGAAGCTTTCTTT. Its translation: CAIRTGTGRLTEAFF.

This clonotype was picked up a small number of times. The chain is built from TRBV2 and TRBJ2-7; TRBD2 agrees at 7 bases. V lost 10 bases to trimming and J lost 0 bases; unmatched junction nucleotides: 9. The CDR3 runs 14 residues. Germline CDR1 SNHLY, CDR2 FYNNEI. The CDR3 loop is CAILSGGSSYEQYF. The CDR3, as DNA: TGTGCCATTTTGTCCGGGGGGAGCTCCTACGAGCAGTACTTC.

The chain couples TRBV29-1 to TRBJ1-2; TRBD1 agrees at 7 bases. The CDR3 extends over 13 amino acids. Germline CDR1 reads SQVTM; CDR2 reads ANQGSEA. The V and J ends lost 3 bases and 3 bases, in that order; junction bases with no gene match: 4. Here the CDR3 DNA reads TGCAGCGTTGAGGCAGGGGGTGACTATGGCTACACCTTC. Amino acids: CSVEAGGDYGYTF. Together with reference TRBV29-1 and TRBJ1-2, the CDR3 gives the full variable domain: SAVISQKPSRDICQRGTSLTIQCQVDSQVTMMFWYRQQPGQSLTLIATANQGSEATYESGFVIDKFPISRPNLTFSTLTVSNMSPEDSSIYLCSVEAGGDYGYTFGSGTRLTVV.

This chain joins TRBV7-3 and TRBJ2-7; 10 bases match TRBD1. The germline V gene encodes CDR1 SGHTA and CDR2 FQGTGA. The CDR3 is made up of 15 amino acids. V dropped 5 bases and J dropped 6; count of bases not matched to a gene: 10. CDR3 amino acids: CASSASGQGWSEQYF. DNA for the CDR3: TGTGCCAGCAGCGCATCGGGACAGGGGTGGTCCGAGCAGTACTTC. Complete variable domain (other parts from reference TRBV7-3 and TRBJ2-7): GAGVSQTPSNKVTEKGKYVELRCDPISGHTALYWYRQSLGQGPEFLIYFQGTGAADDSGLPNDRFFAVRPEGSVSTLKIQRTERGDSAVYLCASSASGQGWSEQYFGPGTRLTVT.

This clonotype was seen a few times. The chain uses TRBV29-1 and TRBJ1-1; D remains unclear. The V and J ends lost 6 bases and 0 bases respectively, with 14 bases between them. CDR1 and CDR2 from the germline V gene are SQVTM and ANQGSEA. This CDR3 comprises 14 residues. CDR3 loop: CSVQLRALNTEAFF. The CDR3 DNA follows: TGCAGCGTCCAACTCCGGGCCCTGAACACTGAAGCTTTCTTT.

This clonotype has more than one count but fewer than ten. The chain has TRBV15 and TRBJ2-5; D tentatively fits TRBD1 or TRBD2 (5 bases each). The CDR3 is 15 residues long. The V gene lost 1 base and the J gene lost 4 bases, with 13 bases spanning the gap. Germline assignment: CDR1 LNHNV and CDR2 YYDKDF (reference sequence). CDR3 sequence: CATSRGGVLAETQYF. The CDR3 DNA reads as TGTGCCACCAGCAGAGGAGGGGTCTTGGCAGAGACCCAGTACTTC. Full variable domain (remainder filled in from reference TRBV15 and TRBJ2-5): DAMVIQNPRYQVTQFGKPVTLSCSQTLNHNVMYWYQQKSSQAPKLLFHYYDKDFNNEADTPDNFQSRRPNTSFCFLDIRSPGLGDTAMYLCATSRGGVLAETQYFGPGTRLLVL.

This clonotype turned up a few times. The genes are TRBV29-1 and TRBJ1-2, with D unclear. CDR1 and CDR2 from the germline V gene are SQVTM and ANQGSEA. The CDR3 covers 13 residues. Trimming stripped 5 bases from V and 4 bases from J, with 14 bases between. For the CDR3, the DNA is TGCAGCGTTTTGGCCCGGACCCCCTATGGCTACACCTTC. Amino acids: CSVLARTPYGYTF.

The sample holds a few counts of this clonotype. The chain links TRBV6-6 to TRBJ2-3, with 12 bases that match TRBD2. With 4 bases clipped from V and 6 bases from J, the junction kept 17 bases outside the gene matches. Germline values: CDR1 MNHNY, CDR2 SVGAGI (reference sequence). The CDR3 sequence is 19 residues long. DNA for the CDR3: TGTGCCAGCAGTTTCTCCGACATCCTTCTAGCGGGGGGGCTTGATACGCAGTATTTT. Its protein is CASSFSDILLAGGLDTQYF.

This clonotype came up many times. The chain recombines TRBV10-3 with TRBJ1-1; no reliable D call. The CDR3 is made up of 14 amino acids. CDR1 and CDR2 (germline): ENHRY, SYGVKD. With 6 bases removed from V and 0 bases from J, the gap between germline ends came to 11 bases. CDR3 DNA: TGTGCCATCAGGGGTGGGTTGATGAACACTGAAGCTTTCTTT. Protein product: CAIRGGLMNTEAFF.

This clonotype was detected a few times. Written as DNA, the CDR3 is TGTGCCAGCAGCTTCGACAGGGCGGGCTCTGGAAACACCATATATTTT. Protein: CASSFDRAGSGNTIYF. The chain joins TRBV7-9 to TRBJ1-3; 7 nucleotides align to TRBD1. Per the germline V gene, CDR1 is SEHNR and CDR2 is FQNEAQ (reference sequence). The CDR3 contains 16 residues. The J segment lost 0 bases and the V segment lost 3 bases, leaving 5 bases of the junction unmatched.

This chain connects TRBV7-9 to TRBJ2-5, with D possibly matching TRBD2 (6 bases). Germline CDR1 SEHNR, CDR2 FQNEAQ (reference sequence). The CDR3 contains 15 residues. Trimming cost V 5 bases and J 4 bases, with 17 bases left between them. In DNA, the CDR3 is TGTGCCAGCAGCCCACCGACTAGTCCATCAGAGACCCAGTACTTC. Protein: CASSPPTSPSETQYF.

This clonotype was picked up many times. V gene TRBV12-3 or TRBV12-4 combines with J gene TRBJ2-5; no clear D gene. CDR3 size: 14 residues. Trimming pared 2 bases from V and 2 bases from J, leaving 9 bases between. CDR3 sequence: CASSLTQGQETQYF. CDR3 nucleotide sequence: TGTGCCAGCAGTTTAACACAAGGACAAGAGACCCAGTACTTC.

This clonotype came up many times. V gene TRBV7-2 combines with J gene TRBJ1-6; 8 bases line up with TRBD1. Germline CDR1 reads SGHTA; CDR2 reads FQGNSA. The CDR3 sequence is 18 residues long. The J segment lost 8 bases and the V segment lost 2 bases, leaving 14 bases of the junction unmatched. The CDR3 DNA reads as TGTGCCAGCAGCTTAACAACCCCCCTGGACAGGGTCGATTCACCCCTCCACTTT. This encodes CASSLTTPLDRVDSPLHF.

This clonotype was recorded at least ten times. The chain employs TRBV6-1 and TRBJ2-6, with no clear D. This CDR3 contains 19 residues. V was clipped by 8 bases and J by 1 base, with 24 bases between them. From germline, CDR1 is MNHNS and CDR2 SASEGT. This CDR3 reads CASGPYSLLPESGANVLTF. In DNA, the CDR3 is TGTGCCAGCGGGCCGTACTCTCTACTGCCAGAATCTGGGGCCAACGTCCTGACTTTC.

This clonotype was seen at least ten times. V and J are TRBV5-1 and TRBJ2-5; possibly TRBD1 for D (5 bases). In germline, CDR1 is SGHRS, CDR2 YFSETQ. Trimming removed 1 base at V and 5 bases at J, with 15 bases between. The CDR3 spans 15 residues. The CDR3 bases are TGCGCCAGCAGCTTGCGTGGGGCTCCAGAGGAGACCCAGTACTTC. Residues: CASSLRGAPEETQYF. The variable domain in full, with the rest retrieved from reference TRBV5-1 and TRBJ2-5, is KAGVTQTPRYLIKTRGQQVTLSCSPISGHRSVSWYQQTPGQGLQFLFEYFSETQRNKGNFPGRFSGRQFSNSRSEMNVSTLELGDSALYLCASSLRGAPEETQYFGPGTRLLVL.

This clonotype was counted at least ten times. The chain couples TRBV5-1 to TRBJ2-1; D tentatively reads TRBD1 or TRBD2 (9 bases each). The ends were cut back, 4 bases at V and 6 bases at J, with 26 bases in the middle. The CDR3 contains 18 residues. CDR1 SGHRS and CDR2 YFSETQ come from the germline V gene. Written as DNA, the CDR3 is TGCGCCAGCAGCCCCCGTACAGGGGGCGGACTAGCGAGCAATGAGCAGTTCTTC. Translation: CASSPRTGGGLASNEQFF.

Comment on this clonotype: Given a much more abundant clone one base away, this may be a read error. The gene calls are TRBV7-6 and TRBJ2-1, with D perhaps TRBD2 (7 bases). CDR3 length equals 17 residues. The V gene's germline CDR1 is SGHVS and CDR2 FNYEAQ. Here the CDR3 DNA reads TGTGGCAGCAGCCCCTTATATAGGGGGGGCTTATTTGCTGAGCAGTTCTTC. Protein sequence: CGSSPLYRGGLFAEQFF.

The chain uses TRBV11-2 and TRBJ2-3, with D perhaps matching TRBD1 or TRBD2 (5 bases each). Germline CDR1 and CDR2: SGHAT and FQNNGV. This CDR3 contains 15 residues. V lost 0 bases, J lost 4 bases, and 11 bases lay in between. The CDR3 DNA sequence: TGTGCCAGCAGCTTAGATTTTGAGGGGTCAGATACGCAGTATTTT. It specifies CASSLDFEGSDTQYF.

This clonotype occurred a few times. The V call is TRBV15, the J call TRBJ2-7, with D uncertain. The CDR3 contains 13 residues. Looked up from germline, CDR1 is LNHNV and CDR2 is YYDKDF (reference sequence). V was cut by 0 bases and J by 10 bases, with 13 bases left in between. The CDR3 DNA reads as TGTGCCACCAGCAGAGACCTGTCGGGTAGTCAGTACTTC. It encodes CATSRDLSGSQYF.

The DNA of the CDR3 is TGTGCCAGCAGCCAATCCGGCGCCGAGCAGTACTTC. It yields the protein CASSQSGAEQYF. V usage is TRBV3-1 and J usage is TRBJ2-7; D remains ambiguous. V was shortened by 2 bases and J by 6 bases, with 8 bases between the two germline ends. The CDR3 extends over 12 amino acids. Germline CDR1 reads LGHDT; CDR2 reads YNNKEL (reference sequence).

The gene calls are TRBV11-2 and TRBJ2-5, with no clear D. This CDR3 comprises 13 residues. The germline V gene has CDR1 SGHAT and CDR2 FQNNGV. Trimming shortened V by 3 bases and J by 0 bases, and 5 bases separated the two germline ends. The CDR3 nucleotides are TGTGCCAGCAGCTTTGATGACCAAGAGACCCAGTACTTC. Its protein is CASSFDDQETQYF.

The table lists this clonotype with many counts. The genes are TRBV5-1 and TRBJ1-1; TRBD1 is a possible D gene (6 bases). The germline CDR1 and CDR2 sequences are SGHRS and YFSETQ. V lost 4 bases and J lost 4, with 17 bases in between. The CDR3 is made up of 15 amino acids. The CDR3 sequence is CASSAEQGGTTEAFF. CDR3 in DNA: TGCGCCAGCAGCGCGGAACAGGGAGGCACCACTGAAGCTTTCTTT.

This clonotype was detected ten times or more. The chain employs TRBV28 and TRBJ1-5; D gene unclear. V was clipped by 3 bases and J by 0 bases, with 6 bases between them. The germline CDR1 and CDR2 sequences are MDHEN and SYDVKM. The CDR3 contains 14 residues. The CDR3 nucleotides read TGTGCCAGCAGTTTGCAGTATAGCAATCAGCCCCAGCATTTT. Protein sequence: CASSLQYSNQPQHF. Together with reference TRBV28 and TRBJ1-5, the CDR3 gives the full variable domain: DVKVTQSSRYLVKRTGEKVFLECVQDMDHENMFWYRQDPGLGLRLIYFSYDVKMKEKGDIPEGYSVSREKKERFSLILESASTNQTSMYLCASSLQYSNQPQHFGDGTRLSIL.

V is TRBV6-4 and J is TRBJ2-2; perhaps TRBD1 as D (5 bases). Trimming shortened V by 9 bases and J by 10 bases, and 12 bases separated the two germline ends. The CDR3 is 11 residues long. CDR1 MRHNA and CDR2 SNTAGT come from the germline V gene. This chain's CDR3 is CASQGAEELFF. DNA for the CDR3: TGTGCCAGTCAAGGGGCCGAGGAGCTGTTTTTT.

There are many counts of this clonotype. The V gene is TRBV20-1, the J gene TRBJ2-3; 7 bases agree with TRBD1. After removal of 3 bases from V and 3 bases from J, the junction contained 6 bases not matched to a gene. The CDR3 contains 14 residues. CDR1 DFQATT and CDR2 SNEGSKA come from the germline V gene (reference sequence). Here the CDR3 DNA reads TGCAGTGCTAGCTTACAGGGGTTGACAGATACGCAGTATTTT. This translates into CSASLQGLTDTQYF.

The chain couples TRBV4-3 to TRBJ2-1; D possibly uses TRBD1 or TRBD2 (6 bases each). V was clipped by 0 bases and J by 8 bases, with 14 bases between them. CDR1 LGHNA and CDR2 YSLEER come from the germline V gene. This CDR3 is 15 amino acids long. This chain's CDR3 is CASSQEAGQPHEQFF. The CDR3 coding sequence is TGCGCCAGCAGCCAAGAGGCGGGACAACCCCATGAGCAGTTCTTC.

This clonotype was seen a few times. The chain has TRBV27 and TRBJ2-5; D not certain. Trimming shortened V by 6 bases and J by 0 bases, and 8 bases separated the two germline ends. CDR3 length: 13 amino acids. Germline V gene sequence: CDR1 MNHEY, CDR2 SMNVEV (reference sequence). The CDR3: CASRPDYQETQYF. DNA of the CDR3: TGTGCCAGCAGGCCCGACTACCAAGAGACCCAGTACTTC.